The next 24 T cell receptor beta chains were all read from a single sample in a study of a mutant IDH1 vaccine in newly diagnosed glioma. Time point of the sample: week 47, end of study. With topical imiquimod, each dose of the vaccine consisted of 300 ug of mutant IDH1 20-mer peptide. Libraries were prepared by immunoSEQ multiplex PCR; TCRdb keeps only in-frame clonotypes and omits some of them. The sample consists of roughly 86,000 clones, over 75% of them appearing once. No antigen has been identified for these receptors. The sequencing used PBMCs, collected from a glioma patient whose treatment included an IDH1 peptide vaccine. These receptors were obtained from a man aged 40-50 years with glioma.

V and J are TRBV27 and TRBJ2-1; D is perhaps TRBD2 (6 bases). Germline loops: CDR1 MNHEY, CDR2 SMNVEV (reference sequence). Trimming shortened V by 5 bases and J by 9 bases, and 14 bases separated the two germline ends. The CDR3 totals 13 residues. CDR3 sequence: CASSKGLRPEQFF. In DNA form, the CDR3 reads TGTGCCAGCAGTAAGGGACTGCGACCTGAGCAGTTCTTC.

This clone was observed a single time. The chain links TRBV28 to TRBJ2-3; TRBD2 aligns across 8 bases. The CDR3 is 14 residues long. The V segment lost 6 bases and the J segment 2 bases; nucleotides outside the gene matches: 4. The germline gives CDR1 MDHEN, CDR2 SYDVKM. CDR3 sequence (DNA): TGTGCCAGCAGCCCACTAGCGGCCACAGATACGCAGTATTTT. This gives the protein CASSPLAATDTQYF. Full variable domain (missing parts from reference TRBV28 and TRBJ2-3): DVKVTQSSRYLVKRTGEKVFLECVQDMDHENMFWYRQDPGLGLRLIYFSYDVKMKEKGDIPEGYSVSREKKERFSLILESASTNQTSMYLCASSPLAATDTQYFGPGTRLTVL.

This chain connects TRBV7-6 to TRBJ2-2; D not certain. Germline CDR1 SGHVS, CDR2 FNYEAQ. Trimming removed 5 bases at V and 2 bases at J, with 15 bases between. CDR3 length: 16 residues. The CDR3 DNA reads TGTGCCAGCAGCCCTATAGCAGGCCTTAACACCGGGGAGCTGTTTTTT. Its translation: CASSPIAGLNTGELFF.

DNA for the CDR3: TGTGCCATCAGTAGGGAGAACTACGAGCAGTACTTC. It is translated as CAISRENYEQYF. The V call is TRBV10-3, the J call TRBJ2-5, with D perhaps matching TRBD2 (5 bases). The closer fit of TRBJ2-7 to the DNA end suggests the J call may be wrong. Germline loops: CDR1 ENHRY, CDR2 SYGVKD. The CDR3 consists of 12 residues.

The rearrangement uses TRBV15 and TRBJ1-1, with D unresolved. The ends were cut back, 4 bases at V and 3 bases at J, with 12 bases in the middle. The CDR3 consists of 14 residues. Germline V gene sequence: CDR1 LNHNV, CDR2 YYDKDF (reference sequence). The CDR3 DNA reads TGTGCCACCAGCACCTCAATCCTAGACACTGAAGCTTTCTTT. Amino acids: CATSTSILDTEAFF.

The rearrangement links TRBV5-1 to TRBJ2-5; 10 positions match TRBD2. The CDR3 is 18 amino acids. Germline V gene sequence: CDR1 SGHRS, CDR2 YFSETQ. V shed 0 bases, J shed 2 bases, and the junction held 10 bases outside the gene matches. CDR3 in DNA: TGCGCCAGCAGCTTGGGCCAGCGGGGGGGCCGAGGGCAAGAGACCCAGTACTTC. It specifies CASSLGQRGGRGQETQYF.

This clone occurred a few times. This rearrangement joins TRBV19 to TRBJ1-2; D is perhaps TRBD1 (5 bases). CDR1 and CDR2 from the germline V gene are LNHDA and SQIVND (reference sequence). The CDR3 consists of 11 residues. V was clipped by 5 bases and J by 14 bases, with 15 bases between them. The CDR3: CASSEAGPSTF. The CDR3 DNA is TGTGCCAGTAGTGAGGCGGGGCCCTCTACCTTC.

The gene calls are TRBV4-3 and TRBJ1-2; tentatively, D is TRBD1 (6 bases). CDR3 length equals 15 residues. V shed 0 bases and J shed 4 bases, with 12 bases lying between them. Germline-derived CDR1 and CDR2 are LGHNA and YSLEER. CDR3 sequence (DNA): TGCGCCAGCAGCCAAGAGGGGGGGCTGGGCTATGGCTACACCTTC. It yields the protein CASSQEGGLGYGYTF.

The rearrangement joins TRBV5-4 to TRBJ1-4; 7 bases align to TRBD1. CDR3 length: 16 amino acids. CDR1 SGHNT and CDR2 YYREEE come from the germline V gene (reference sequence). With V trimmed by 3 bases and J by 5 bases, 10 bases remained unmatched. This CDR3 is CASSSKRQGLNEKLFF. The CDR3 DNA sequence: TGTGCCAGCAGCTCAAAGCGACAGGGCCTAAATGAAAAACTGTTTTTT.

A single count supports this clone. This chain connects TRBV15 to TRBJ2-1; 7 bases line up with TRBD2. With 0 bases clipped from V and 5 bases from J, the junction kept 19 bases outside the gene matches. Germline CDR1 and CDR2: LNHNV and YYDKDF (reference sequence). The CDR3 length is 20 residues. CDR3 protein: CATSRDLEAGVLAAHNEQFF. The DNA for the CDR3 is TGTGCCACCAGCAGAGATCTCGAAGCTGGTGTTCTAGCGGCTCACAATGAGCAGTTCTTC.

V gene TRBV19 combines with J gene TRBJ1-1; 7 nucleotides agree with TRBD1. Germline values: CDR1 LNHDA, CDR2 SQIVND (reference sequence). This CDR3 region has 15 residues. V was pared by 1 base and J by 4 bases, with 6 bases of the junction left unmatched. CDR3 loop: CASSIAGTVGTEAFF. Written as DNA, the CDR3 is TGTGCCAGTAGTATAGCTGGGACAGTGGGCACTGAAGCTTTCTTT.

This clone has only a few counts. The chain carries TRBV19 and TRBJ1-1, with a possible D match to TRBD1 (5 bases). V lost 5 bases and J lost 0, with 13 bases in between. The CDR3 sequence is 15 residues long. CDR1 and CDR2 (germline): LNHDA, SQIVND (reference sequence). CDR3 nucleotide sequence: TGTGCCAGTAGTTCTAGCGGAGGGGTGAACACTGAAGCTTTCTTT. It yields the protein CASSSSGGVNTEAFF.

The gene calls are TRBV7-2 and TRBJ1-1, with unresolved D. The length of the CDR3 is 14 residues. Per the germline V gene, CDR1 is SGHTA and CDR2 is FQGNSA. V was trimmed by 5 bases and J by 0 bases, leaving 10 bases between them. The chain's CDR3 is CASSPRRVNTEAFF. CDR3 DNA sequence: TGTGCCAGCAGCCCGAGGAGGGTGAACACTGAAGCTTTCTTT.

This chain links TRBV2 with TRBJ1-2, with a weak D call TRBD1 (6 bases). This CDR3 is 15 amino acids long. Germline CDR1 is SNHLY and CDR2 is FYNNEI. With 4 bases removed from V and 5 bases from J, the gap between germline ends came to 17 bases. The CDR3 DNA reads as TGTGCCAGCAGTGTTATCGGGGGCACTGGGTATGGCTACACCTTC. Its protein product is CASSVIGGTGYGYTF. The variable domain in full, with the rest retrieved from reference TRBV2 and TRBJ1-2, is EPEVTQTPSHQVTQMGQEVILRCVPISNHLYFYWYRQILGQKVEFLVSFYNNEISEKSEIFDDQFSVERPDGSNFTLKIRSTKLEDSAMYFCASSVIGGTGYGYTFGSGTRLTVV.

This chain uses TRBV5-4 with TRBJ2-1; 9 nucleotides agree with TRBD2. The J segment lost 1 base and the V segment lost 4 bases, leaving 18 bases of the junction unmatched. Looked up from germline, CDR1 is SGHNT and CDR2 is YYREEE (reference sequence). There are 20 residues in the CDR3. Written as DNA, the CDR3 is TGTGCCAGCAGCAGAAGAGGGGGCTGGGGCGGGAGGGCTTCCTACAATGAGCAGTTCTTC. Its protein is CASSRRGGWGGRASYNEQFF.

This chain joins TRBV6-4 and TRBJ1-6; D unclear. V was cut by 0 bases and J by 9 bases, with 6 bases left in between. The CDR3 contains 13 residues. Germline V gene sequence: CDR1 MRHNA, CDR2 SNTAGT. The CDR3 loop reads CASSDSEVSPLHF. Written as DNA, the CDR3 is TGTGCCAGCAGTGACTCGGAGGTTTCACCCCTCCACTTT.

The V gene is TRBV7-6, the J gene TRBJ2-7; 9 bases match TRBD2. The CDR3 contains 18 residues. Germline trimming cut 1 base from V and 0 bases from J; bases unmatched to any gene: 10. Germline CDR1 SGHVS, CDR2 FNYEAQ. In DNA form, the CDR3 reads TGTGCCAGCAGCTTAGAGGCCCCGCTTAGCGGGAGCTCCTACGAGCAGTACTTC. It specifies CASSLEAPLSGSSYEQYF.

This CDR3 is CASSEGEGDLSPLHF. Written as DNA, the CDR3 is TGCGCCAGCAGTGAAGGTGAGGGGGACCTTTCACCCCTCCACTTT. The rearrangement uses TRBV10-2 and TRBJ1-6; perhaps TRBD1 as D (6 bases). The germline V and J ends were trimmed by 3 bases and 9 bases, with 15 bases remaining between them. The CDR3 is 15 amino acids. From germline, CDR1 is WSHSY and CDR2 SAAADI.

The DNA of the CDR3 is TGCGCCAGCAGCTCCACAGGCTACACAGATACGCAGTATTTT. Its translation is CASSSTGYTDTQYF. This rearrangement joins TRBV5-1 to TRBJ2-3; a weak D match, TRBD1 (5 bases). CDR1 and CDR2 (germline): SGHRS, YFSETQ. V lost 3 bases, J lost 2 bases, and 10 bases lay in between. The CDR3 is 14 residues long.

The chain uses TRBV13 and TRBJ1-2; D unresolved. Looked up from germline, CDR1 is PRHDT and CDR2 is FYEKMQ (reference sequence). Trimming shortened V by 11 bases and J by 3 bases, and 16 bases separated the two germline ends. The CDR3 spans 13 residues. The CDR3 region is CAGRRVWYYGYTF. The CDR3 nucleotides are TGTGCCGGCCGACGGGTCTGGTACTATGGCTACACCTTC.

The chain combines TRBV30 with TRBJ1-1, with a tentative D call TRBD1 (6 bases). Germline CDR1 reads GTSNPN; CDR2 reads SVGIG (reference sequence). V dropped 3 bases and J dropped 1 base, with 18 bases sitting between them. The CDR3 is 16 residues long. CDR3 residues: CAWRVGAGTGNTEAFF. The CDR3 region has the DNA TGTGCCTGGAGGGTGGGGGCAGGGACCGGGAACACTGAAGCTTTCTTT.

This chain uses TRBV6-4 with TRBJ1-2; TRBD1 aligns across 9 bases. Looked up from germline, CDR1 is MRHNA and CDR2 is SNTAGT. J was trimmed by 8 bases and V by 2 bases; bases with no gene match: 3. The CDR3 sequence is 13 residues long. The CDR3: CASSDRTGGGYTF. The CDR3 bases are TGTGCCAGCAGTGACCGAACAGGGGGCGGCTACACCTTC.

This sequence joins TRBV13 and TRBJ2-7, with D perhaps being TRBD1 or TRBD2 (5 bases each). The length of the CDR3 is 14 residues. V lost 4 bases, J lost 2 bases, and 12 bases lay in between. Germline CDR1 reads PRHDT; CDR2 reads FYEKMQ (reference sequence). The CDR3 region is CASSSGTEAYEQYF. The CDR3 DNA reads as TGTGCCAGCAGCTCCGGGACGGAAGCCTACGAGCAGTACTTC.

This clone was seen more than once but under ten times. The chain has TRBV6-6 and TRBJ2-5; tentative D call: TRBD2 (7 bases). Per germline, CDR1 MNHNY and CDR2 SVGAGI (reference sequence). The CDR3 extends over 16 amino acids. V shed 7 bases and J shed 5 bases, with 23 bases lying between them. Here the CDR3 DNA reads TGTGCCAGCATTTCAGGTGTCGGGGGGCCTGGCGAGACCCAGTACTTC. It codes for CASISGVGGPGETQYF.